This T cell receptor (beta chain) was captured by sequencing in a study of blood T cell repertoires in COVID-19. Everyone who took part was about 18 to 89 years old, and they came from over 20 US areas. Participants were placed into cohorts based on the clinical history they reported. The recovered donors of Cohort 3 showed two negative PCRs, clearance, or symptom resolution. Repertoires were generated with immunoSEQ multiplex PCR, while TCRdb's copy carries only in-frame clones and drops some. This table holds hundreds of thousands of clones, nearly 90% found once. The V end lost 1 base, the J end lost 8 bases, and 18 bases lay between the germline ends. The CDR3 runs to 17 residues.

Sequenced: PBMCs or T cells enriched from blood (not recorded which). The sequence was collected from a woman aged 25 to 39 who had recovered from COVID-19. V is TRBV23-1 and J is TRBJ1-6; TRBD1 is a possible D gene (5 bases). TRBV23-1 is known as an ORF, though its function is uncertain. The chain's CDR3 is CASSQLSTDTRDSPLHF. The CDR3 coding sequence is TGCGCCAGCAGTCAATTGTCGACAGATACTCGGGATTCACCCCTCCACTTT.